The 26 T cell receptor beta chains below come from one sample, sequenced in a study of T cells after posttransplantation cyclophosphamide. The repertoire was sequenced with immunoSEQ multiplex PCR; TCRdb's copy has only in-frame clones and lacks some. This sample has some 37,000 clones, with around 80% found just once. Busulfan-fludarabine conditioning, marrow transplant, and cyclophosphamide on days +3 and +4 were administered. The source was CD4+ T cells sorted from blood, collected 1,900 to 2,000 days after a stem cell transplant with posttransplant cyclophosphamide. The receptors originated from a female patient aged 35-55 years who received an allogeneic stem cell transplant from a related donor, was CMV-positive, and had no GVHD. Some of the T cells might come from the graft donor.

The chain links TRBV15 to TRBJ1-3; D not resolved. Germline assignment: CDR1 LNHNV and CDR2 YYDKDF (reference sequence). Trimming removed 0 bases at V and 3 bases at J, with 12 bases between. CDR3 size: 16 residues. In DNA, the CDR3 is TGTGCCACCAGCAGAGATGACGGAGGATATGGAAACACCATATATTTT. Residues: CATSRDDGGYGNTIYF. Together with reference TRBV15 and TRBJ1-3, the CDR3 gives the full variable domain: DAMVIQNPRYQVTQFGKPVTLSCSQTLNHNVMYWYQQKSSQAPKLLFHYYDKDFNNEADTPDNFQSRRPNTSFCFLDIRSPGLGDTAMYLCATSRDDGGYGNTIYFGEGSWLTVV.

This chain links TRBV11-2 with TRBJ1-1; no clear D gene. Trimming removed 4 bases from V and 1 base from J, with 13 bases in between. Germline values: CDR1 SGHAT, CDR2 FQNNGV. CDR3 length: 15 residues. The CDR3 here is CASSSYSMQNTEAFF. The CDR3 DNA reads as TGTGCCAGCAGCTCATATAGTATGCAGAACACTGAAGCTTTCTTT.

The V call is TRBV5-1, the J call TRBJ2-3; 9 nucleotides match TRBD1. The CDR3 has 16 residues. Germline V gene sequence: CDR1 SGHRS, CDR2 YFSETQ. Trimming took 1 base from V and 5 from J; bases not matched to a gene: 8. The CDR3 DNA reads as TGCGCCAGCAGCTTGATGGGACAGGGCGATGGAGATACGCAGTATTTT. Translated, it gives CASSLMGQGDGDTQYF.

The V gene is TRBV11-2, the J gene TRBJ2-3, with D possibly matching TRBD2 (6 bases). The germline CDR1 and CDR2 sequences are SGHAT and FQNNGV. The CDR3 has 15 residues. Trimming cost V 5 bases and J 1 base, with 13 bases left between them. The CDR3 spells CASSDGGFGTDTQYF. As DNA, the CDR3 is TGTGCCAGCAGCGATGGAGGGTTTGGCACAGATACGCAGTATTTT.

The chain recombines TRBV11-2 with TRBJ1-1; TRBD1 matches 8 bases. There are 15 residues in the CDR3. V lost 5 bases to trimming and J lost 0 bases; unmatched junction nucleotides: 5. Germline values: CDR1 SGHAT, CDR2 FQNNGV. CDR3 DNA: TGTGCCAGCAGCCCGGCGACAGGGGTGAACACTGAAGCTTTCTTT. Its protein product is CASSPATGVNTEAFF.

The genes are TRBV6-1 and TRBJ1-2; 9 bases fit TRBD1. Germline V gives CDR1 MNHNS, CDR2 SASEGT. CDR3 length: 14 amino acids. After removal of 5 bases from V and 4 bases from J, the junction contained 5 bases not matched to a gene. CDR3: CASSKTDRGYGYTF. In nucleotides, the CDR3 is TGTGCCAGCAGTAAAACGGACAGGGGCTATGGCTACACCTTC.

The J gene is TRBJ1-6, the V gene TRBV4-3; D might be TRBD1 (6 bases). The V gene lost 4 bases and the J gene lost 5 bases, with 12 bases spanning the gap. Germline CDR1 LGHNA, CDR2 YSLEER. This CDR3 has 15 amino acids. Here the CDR3 reads CASSRGAGDNSPLHF. CDR3 DNA sequence: TGCGCCAGCAGCCGGGGCGCAGGGGATAATTCACCCCTCCACTTT.

The rearrangement uses TRBV7-7 and TRBJ2-5; 9 bases map to TRBD2. There are 15 residues in the CDR3. Per germline, CDR1 SSHAT and CDR2 FNYEAQ (reference sequence). The ends lost 5 bases at V and 9 bases at J; junction bases unmatched: 13. The chain's CDR3 is CASSGKLGLATAQYF. The CDR3 DNA reads as TGTGCCAGCAGCGGAAAGTTGGGACTAGCCACGGCCCAGTACTTC.

J is TRBJ2-5 and V is TRBV19, with D possibly matching TRBD1 (7 bases). Germline V CDR1 and CDR2: LNHDA, SQIVND (reference sequence). The germline V and J ends were trimmed by 4 bases and 5 bases, with 14 bases remaining between them. CDR3 size: 14 residues. The CDR3 protein is CASSKRRGRETQYF. The CDR3 coding sequence is TGTGCCAGTAGTAAGCGGAGGGGGCGGGAGACCCAGTACTTC.

V gene TRBV19 combines with J gene TRBJ1-2; no firm D call. The CDR3 has 17 amino acids. Germline V gene data show CDR1 as LNHDA and CDR2 as SQIVND (reference sequence). V lost 5 bases and J 0 bases, leaving 19 bases between the germline ends. The CDR3 protein is CASSLAGPADSNYGYTF. CDR3 in DNA: TGTGCCAGTAGTCTCGCAGGACCGGCGGACTCTAACTATGGCTACACCTTC. Full variable domain (outside the CDR3, taken from reference TRBV19 and TRBJ1-2): DGGITQSPKYLFRKEGQNVTLSCEQNLNHDAMYWYRQDPGQGLRLIYYSQIVNDFQKGDIAEGYSVSREKKESFPLTVTSAQKNPTAFYLCASSLAGPADSNYGYTFGSGTRLTVV.

The rearrangement uses TRBV6-5 and TRBJ1-5; 9 bases are a match to TRBD1. Looked up from germline, CDR1 is MNHEY and CDR2 is SVGAGI. Trimming cost V 6 bases and J 4 bases; bases outside gene matches: 7. CDR3 length: 15 amino acids. CDR3 sequence: CASRPQGARNQPQHF. CDR3 DNA sequence: TGTGCCAGCAGACCACAGGGGGCTCGTAATCAGCCCCAGCATTTT.

The V call is TRBV11-2, the J call TRBJ1-2; 8 bases match TRBD1. V shed 0 bases, J shed 2 bases, and the junction held 2 bases outside the gene matches. The CDR3 is made up of 15 amino acids. Germline CDR1 SGHAT, CDR2 FQNNGV. In nucleotides, the CDR3 is TGTGCCAGCAGCTTAGAAGCAGGGGGCAACTATGGCTACACCTTC. Translation: CASSLEAGGNYGYTF.

The rearrangement links TRBV10-3 to TRBJ2-6, with 10 bases lining up with TRBD1. The germline V gene encodes CDR1 ENHRY and CDR2 SYGVKD. V shed 2 bases, J shed 4 bases, and the junction held 5 bases outside the gene matches. The CDR3 runs to 17 residues. DNA for the CDR3: TGTGCCATCAGTGAGGGGACAGGGGTATTGGGGGCCAACGTCCTGACTTTC. Its protein is CAISEGTGVLGANVLTF.

The genes are TRBV5-1 and TRBJ2-6; D is undetermined. V was cut by 4 bases and J by 0 bases, with 11 bases left in between. Germline V gene lookup returns CDR1 SGHRS and CDR2 YFSETQ. The length of the CDR3 is 16 residues. The CDR3 spells CASSLAGGSGANVLTF. The DNA of the CDR3 is TGCGCCAGCAGCCTGGCTGGCGGCTCTGGGGCCAACGTCCTGACTTTC.

The chain employs TRBV28 and TRBJ1-5; 7 nucleotides line up with TRBD1. From germline, CDR1 is MDHEN and CDR2 SYDVKM. V was pared by 5 bases and J by 4 bases, with 8 bases of the junction left unmatched. The CDR3 has 15 residues. The chain's CDR3 is CASSPQGWGNQPQHF. The CDR3, as DNA: TGTGCCAGCAGTCCACAGGGGTGGGGTAATCAGCCCCAGCATTTT.

The chain is built from TRBV25-1 and TRBJ2-1, with 9 bases lining up with TRBD2. The CDR3 covers 17 residues. CDR1 is MGHDK and CDR2 is SYGVNS in the germline V gene. The V gene end was trimmed by 2 bases and the J gene end by 7 bases; junction bases not matched to a gene: 12. CDR3 protein: CASSEEGWRGGQNEQFF. The DNA for the CDR3 is TGTGCCAGCAGTGAAGAGGGCTGGCGGGGGGGCCAAAATGAGCAGTTCTTC.

The J gene is TRBJ2-5, the V gene TRBV19; 12 bases fit TRBD1. Losses at the gene ends were 3 bases for V and 4 bases for J; bases not matched to a gene: 9. CDR1 LNHDA and CDR2 SQIVND come from the germline V gene (reference sequence). The CDR3 loop spans 17 amino acids. CDR3 sequence: CASSMGTGTGGGETQYF. CDR3 nucleotides: TGTGCCAGTAGTATGGGAACCGGGACAGGGGGCGGAGAGACCCAGTACTTC.

CDR3: CASSRGQTRGDYGYTF. Here the CDR3 DNA reads TGTGCCAGCAGCAGAGGCCAGACTCGGGGAGACTATGGCTACACCTTC. This chain links TRBV7-9 with TRBJ1-2, with D uncertain. The germline CDR1 and CDR2 sequences are SEHNR and FQNEAQ (reference sequence). The V gene lost 5 bases and the J gene lost 3 bases, with 19 bases spanning the gap. This CDR3 is built from 16 residues.

The chain links TRBV7-6 to TRBJ2-1, with TRBD1 matching over 7 bases. V trimming: 5 bases; J trimming: 0 bases; junction bases outside the gene matches: 10. The germline gives CDR1 SGHVS, CDR2 FNYEAQ. There are 17 residues in the CDR3. The DNA of the CDR3 is TGTGCCAGCAGCCACAACAGGGGATTAAGCTCCTACAATGAGCAGTTCTTC. It specifies CASSHNRGLSSYNEQFF.

V and J are TRBV7-9 and TRBJ1-1; D ambiguous. The V end was cut by 3 bases, the J end by 2 bases, with 13 bases between. The CDR3 covers 15 residues. Per germline, CDR1 SEHNR and CDR2 FQNEAQ (reference sequence). The CDR3 DNA sequence: TGTGCCAGCAGCTTCTCCAACACAGTCAACACTGAAGCTTTCTTT. Its protein is CASSFSNTVNTEAFF.

The chain couples TRBV7-2 to TRBJ2-7; 8 bases are a match to TRBD2. V lost 4 bases to trimming and J lost 5 bases; unmatched junction nucleotides: 10. Germline-derived CDR1 and CDR2 are SGHTA and FQGNSA. CDR3 size: 15 residues. Here the CDR3 DNA reads TGTGCCAGCAGCTCCCCTCCCGGGAGGGCCCACGAGCAGTACTTC. Translating it yields CASSSPPGRAHEQYF.

The chain employs TRBV5-1 and TRBJ1-1; no definite D call. Germline V lookup: CDR1 SGHRS, CDR2 YFSETQ. Trimming took off 4 bases at V and 1 base at J, with 8 bases between the two ends. This CDR3 is built from 13 residues. CDR3 region: CASSQDWNTEAFF. Written as DNA, the CDR3 is TGCGCCAGCAGCCAAGACTGGAACACTGAAGCTTTCTTT.

This clone has a handful of counts. The chain carries TRBV2 and TRBJ2-7; 8 bases align to TRBD1. Trimming took 3 bases from V and 5 from J; bases not matched to a gene: 15. The CDR3 is 17 amino acids. Germline CDR1 reads SNHLY; CDR2 reads FYNNEI. The CDR3: CASSDILGGTGGDEQYF. In DNA, the CDR3 is TGTGCCAGCAGTGATATTTTGGGAGGAACAGGGGGTGACGAGCAGTACTTC.

The V gene is TRBV5-6, the J gene TRBJ1-4; 7 nucleotides align to TRBD1. This CDR3 region has 15 residues. With V trimmed by 4 bases and J by 4 bases, 7 bases remained unmatched. From germline, CDR1 is SGHDT and CDR2 YYEEEE. The DNA for the CDR3 is TGTGCCAGCAGCCGTGGGGGACAGATTAATGAAAAACTGTTTTTT. The encoded protein is CASSRGGQINEKLFF.

The rearrangement joins TRBV12-5 to TRBJ1-1; maybe TRBD1 (6 bases). This CDR3 comprises 15 residues. The germline gives CDR1 LGHNT, CDR2 FRNRAP. V lost 2 bases and J lost 0, with 10 bases in between. In DNA form, the CDR3 reads TGTGCTAGTGGTTTGTACAGGGCGCTGAACACTGAAGCTTTCTTT. This encodes CASGLYRALNTEAFF.

The V call is TRBV28, the J call TRBJ1-3; no definite D call. Deletions cut 3 bases from V and 2 bases from J, with 11 bases between. This CDR3 has 15 amino acids. Germline CDR1 and CDR2: MDHEN and SYDVKM. CDR3 region: CASSLGGSAGNTIYF. The CDR3 region has the DNA TGTGCCAGCAGTTTGGGAGGGTCCGCTGGAAACACCATATATTTT.